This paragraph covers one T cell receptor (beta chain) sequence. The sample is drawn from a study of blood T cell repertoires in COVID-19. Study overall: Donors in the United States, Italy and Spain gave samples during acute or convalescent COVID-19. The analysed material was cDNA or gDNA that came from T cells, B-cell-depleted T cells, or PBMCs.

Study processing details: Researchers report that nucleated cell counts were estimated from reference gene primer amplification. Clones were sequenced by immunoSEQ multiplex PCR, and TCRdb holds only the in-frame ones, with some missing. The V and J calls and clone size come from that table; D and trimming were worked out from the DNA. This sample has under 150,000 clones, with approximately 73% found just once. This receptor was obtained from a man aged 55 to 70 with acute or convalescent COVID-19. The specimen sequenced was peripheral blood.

The CDR3 protein is CASSPSGLAVLGEQYF. In nucleotides, the CDR3 is TGTGCCAGCAGCCCCTCGGGACTAGCGGTTCTCGGCGAGCAGTACTTC. The chain employs TRBV7-8 and TRBJ2-7; 11 nucleotides agree with TRBD2. With 5 bases clipped from V and 6 bases from J, the junction kept 12 bases outside the gene matches. CDR1 is SGHVS, CDR2 FQNEAQ, per germline. The CDR3 runs 16 residues.